One sample yielded the 4 T cell receptor beta chains listed below, sequenced in a study of sequential checkpoint blockade in melanoma. TCRdb keeps only in-frame clones here, not all; method: immunoSEQ multiplex PCR. The table includes about 20,000 clones, roughly 82% detected once. Treatment here: randomized to nivolumab then ipilimumab (arm A) or the reverse (arm B). Sample: CD8+ T cells sorted from blood (inferred from file names), taken from a patient given nivolumab and ipilimumab in sequence. All receptors come from a human donor with melanoma.

V is TRBV19 and J is TRBJ1-1; D is ambiguous. The CDR3 has 15 residues. The germline V and J ends were trimmed by 1 base and 0 bases, with 9 bases remaining between them. Germline CDR1 LNHDA, CDR2 SQIVND (reference sequence). The CDR3 nucleotides read TGTGCCAGTAGTATAGGGGCGGGTATGAACACTGAAGCTTTCTTT. It codes for CASSIGAGMNTEAFF.

This clone appeared a single time. Different DNA sequences within this sample yield the same CDR3. The rearrangement links TRBV6-5 to TRBJ1-1; D gene ambiguous. Trimming took 0 bases from V and 4 from J, leaving 12 bases between them. The CDR3 covers 15 residues. The germline V gene encodes CDR1 MNHEY and CDR2 SVGAGI. In nucleotides, the CDR3 is TGTGCCAGCAGTTACTCTGGAGGCGGTGGCACTGAAGCTTTCTTT. Amino acids: CASSYSGGGGTEAFF.

Comments on this clone: The identical CDR3 is also encoded by other nucleotide sequences in the sample. V and J are TRBV5-8 and TRBJ1-6; unclear D gene. Germline CDR1 SGHTS, CDR2 YDEGEE. V dropped 4 bases and J dropped 10 bases, with 21 bases sitting between them. This CDR3 has 16 residues. This chain's CDR3 is CASSQDGEGGGSPLHF. The CDR3 nucleotides are TGTGCCAGCAGCCAAGATGGGGAGGGTGGAGGGTCACCCCTCCACTTT.

This sequence joins TRBV29-1 and TRBJ2-7, with D maybe TRBD2 (6 bases). The CDR3 is 14 residues long. Trimming took 4 bases from V and 2 from J, leaving 15 bases between them. CDR1 and CDR2 (germline): SQVTM, ANQGSEA. The CDR3 coding sequence is TGCAGCGTTGCCGAAGTGGGACTCACCTACGAGCAGTACTTC. This translates into CSVAEVGLTYEQYF.